This T cell receptor (beta chain) was sequenced for a study of blood T cell repertoires in COVID-19. The CDR3 totals 11 residues. V shed 5 bases and J shed 4 bases, with 8 bases lying between them. Germline assignment: CDR1 DFQATT and CDR2 SNEGSKA (reference sequence). Source study methods: Reference gene primer amplification yielded estimated nucleated cell counts. Generated by immunoSEQ multiplex PCR, the TCRdb table keeps only in-frame clones and is missing some. V and J calls plus clone size are reproduced from that table; the DNA served to infer D and trimming. The data hold approximately 270,000 clones, with over 85% observed a single time. Self-reported history from a screening survey and questionnaire set each donor's cohort. This clone was seen once.

The sample consisted of PBMCs or T cells enriched from blood (not recorded which). The receptor comes from a woman aged 55 to 70 who had recovered from COVID-19. This chain joins TRBV20-1 and TRBJ2-5; D ambiguous. CDR3 nucleotide sequence: TGCAGTGCTGTTTTTCGAGAGACCCAGTACTTC. Translated, it gives CSAVFRETQYF.